This T cell receptor (beta chain) derives from a study of OX40 agonist ivuxolimab in advanced cancers. Whole-study results and caveats: Expanded clones tended on average to be more numerous among CD8+ T cells than CD4+. Among the lowest levels of clonal expansion were found in partial responders at 0.1-3.0 mg/kg.

Concerning this clone itself: The antigen is undetermined.

Generated by immunoSEQ multiplex PCR, the TCRdb table keeps only in-frame clones and is missing some. The sample carries about 81,000 clones, about 88% recorded once. Exclusion of a patient followed from autoimmune disease history or systemic immunosuppression. The sequences come from CD4+ or CD8+ T cells sorted from blood, collected in a trial of the OX40 agonist ivuxolimab. The receptor's source is an adult with an advanced solid tumor such as melanoma, head and neck, liver or kidney cancer.

DNA of the CDR3: TGTGCCAGCGGGAGTCAGCCCCAGCATTTT. As protein: CASGSQPQHF. The V and J genes are TRBV28 and TRBJ1-5; D not certain. The germline V and J ends were trimmed by 8 bases and 6 bases, with 5 bases remaining between them. Germline V gene data show CDR1 as MDHEN and CDR2 as SYDVKM. The CDR3 runs to 10 residues. Filled out from reference TRBV28 and TRBJ1-5, the complete variable domain reads DVKVTQSSRYLVKRTGEKVFLECVQDMDHENMFWYRQDPGLGLRLIYFSYDVKMKEKGDIPEGYSVSREKKERFSLILESASTNQTSMYLCASGSQPQHFGDGTRLSIL.